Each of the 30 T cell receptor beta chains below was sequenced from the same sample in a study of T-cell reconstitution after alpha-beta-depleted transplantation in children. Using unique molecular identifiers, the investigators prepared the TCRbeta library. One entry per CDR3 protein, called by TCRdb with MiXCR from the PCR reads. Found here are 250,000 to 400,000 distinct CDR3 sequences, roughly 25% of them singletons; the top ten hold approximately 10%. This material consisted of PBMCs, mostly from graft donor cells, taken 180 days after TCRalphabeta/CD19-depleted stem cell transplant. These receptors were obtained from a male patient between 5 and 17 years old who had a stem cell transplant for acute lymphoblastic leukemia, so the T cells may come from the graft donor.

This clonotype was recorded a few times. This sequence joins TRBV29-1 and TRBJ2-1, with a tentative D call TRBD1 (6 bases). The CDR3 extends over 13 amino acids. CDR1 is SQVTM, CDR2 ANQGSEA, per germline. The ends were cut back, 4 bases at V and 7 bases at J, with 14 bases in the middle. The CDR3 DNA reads TGCAGCGTTGTACAGGGCCTGGGTAATGAGCAGTTCTTC. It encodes CSVVQGLGNEQFF.

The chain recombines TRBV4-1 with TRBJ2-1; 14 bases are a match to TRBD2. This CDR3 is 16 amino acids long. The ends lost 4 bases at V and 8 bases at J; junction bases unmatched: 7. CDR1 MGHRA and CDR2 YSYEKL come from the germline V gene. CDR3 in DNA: TGCGCCAGCAGCCGGGGGACTAGCGGGAGCATGGATGAGCAGTTCTTC. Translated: CASSRGTSGSMDEQFF.

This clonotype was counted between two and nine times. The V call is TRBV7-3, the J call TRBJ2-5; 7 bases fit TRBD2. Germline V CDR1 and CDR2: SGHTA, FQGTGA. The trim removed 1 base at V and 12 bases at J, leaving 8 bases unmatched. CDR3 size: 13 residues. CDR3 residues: CASSLRGTTFKYF. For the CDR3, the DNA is TGTGCCAGCAGCTTAAGGGGGACTACCTTCAAGTACTTC. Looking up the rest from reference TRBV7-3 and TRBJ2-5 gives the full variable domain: GAGVSQTPSNKVTEKGKYVELRCDPISGHTALYWYRQSLGQGPEFLIYFQGTGAADDSGLPNDRFFAVRPEGSVSTLKIQRTERGDSAVYLCASSLRGTTFKYFGPGTRLLVL.

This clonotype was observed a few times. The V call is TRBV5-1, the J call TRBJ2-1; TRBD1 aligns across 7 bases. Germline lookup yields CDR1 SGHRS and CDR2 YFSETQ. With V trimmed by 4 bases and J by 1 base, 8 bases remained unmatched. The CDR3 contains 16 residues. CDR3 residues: CASSLDREPSYNEQFF. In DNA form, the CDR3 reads TGCGCCAGCAGCCTAGACAGGGAACCATCCTACAATGAGCAGTTCTTC.

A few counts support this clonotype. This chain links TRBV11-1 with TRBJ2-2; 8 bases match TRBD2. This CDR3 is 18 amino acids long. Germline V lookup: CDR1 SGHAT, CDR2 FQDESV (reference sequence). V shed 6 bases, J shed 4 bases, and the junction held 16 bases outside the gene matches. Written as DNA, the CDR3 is TGTGCCAGCAGGCGTCGATCGGGAGGGCTGGGAAGCACCGGGGAGCTGTTTTTT. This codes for CASRRRSGGLGSTGELFF.

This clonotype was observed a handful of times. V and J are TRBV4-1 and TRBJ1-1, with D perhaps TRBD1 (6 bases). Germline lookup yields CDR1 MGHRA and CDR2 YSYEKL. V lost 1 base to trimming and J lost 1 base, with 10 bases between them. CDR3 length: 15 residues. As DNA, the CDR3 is TGCGCCAGCAGCCAAGTCGCGGGACAGAACACTGAAGCTTTCTTT. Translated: CASSQVAGQNTEAFF.

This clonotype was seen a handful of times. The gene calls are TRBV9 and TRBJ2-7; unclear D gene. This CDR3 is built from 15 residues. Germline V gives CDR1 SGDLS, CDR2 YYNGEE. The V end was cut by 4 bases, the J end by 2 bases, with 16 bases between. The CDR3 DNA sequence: TGTGCCAGCAGCCCAAACCCAGGATCTACCTACGAGCAGTACTTC. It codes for CASSPNPGSTYEQYF. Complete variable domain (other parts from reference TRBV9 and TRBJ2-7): DSGVTQTPKHLITATGQRVTLRCSPRSGDLSVYWYQQSLDQGLQFLIQYYNGEERAKGNILERFSAQQFPDLHSELNLSSLELGDSALYFCASSPNPGSTYEQYFGPGTRLTVT.

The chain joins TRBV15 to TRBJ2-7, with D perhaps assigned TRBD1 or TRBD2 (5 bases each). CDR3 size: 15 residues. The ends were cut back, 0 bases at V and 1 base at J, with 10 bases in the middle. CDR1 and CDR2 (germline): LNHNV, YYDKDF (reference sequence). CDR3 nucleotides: TGTGCCACCAGCAGAGATGGGACGGGATCCTACGAGCAGTACTTC. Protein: CATSRDGTGSYEQYF.

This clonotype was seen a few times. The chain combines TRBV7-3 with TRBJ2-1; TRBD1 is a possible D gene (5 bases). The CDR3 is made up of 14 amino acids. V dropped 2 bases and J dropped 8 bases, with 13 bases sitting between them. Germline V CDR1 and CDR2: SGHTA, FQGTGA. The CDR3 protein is CASSLGAWMDEQFF. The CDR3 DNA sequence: TGTGCCAGCAGCTTAGGGGCCTGGATGGATGAGCAGTTCTTC.

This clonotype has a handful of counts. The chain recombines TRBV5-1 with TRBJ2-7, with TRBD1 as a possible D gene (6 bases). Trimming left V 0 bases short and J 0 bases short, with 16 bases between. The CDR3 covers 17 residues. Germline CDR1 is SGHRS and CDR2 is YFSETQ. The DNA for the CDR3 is TGCGCCAGCAGCTTGGTATTAGATCGGGACACCTCCTACGAGCAGTACTTC. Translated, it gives CASSLVLDRDTSYEQYF.

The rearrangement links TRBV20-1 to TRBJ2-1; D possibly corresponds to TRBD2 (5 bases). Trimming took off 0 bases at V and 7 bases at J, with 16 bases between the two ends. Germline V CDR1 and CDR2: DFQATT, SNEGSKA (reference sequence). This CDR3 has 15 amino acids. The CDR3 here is CSARDPEGQRNEQFF. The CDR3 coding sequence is TGCAGTGCTAGAGATCCCGAGGGCCAACGTAATGAGCAGTTCTTC.

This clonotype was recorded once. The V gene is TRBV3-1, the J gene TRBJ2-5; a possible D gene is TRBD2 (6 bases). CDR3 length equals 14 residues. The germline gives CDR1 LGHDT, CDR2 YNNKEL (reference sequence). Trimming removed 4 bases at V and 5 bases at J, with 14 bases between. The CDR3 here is CASSPTPGVETQYF. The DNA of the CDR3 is TGTGCCAGCAGCCCAACCCCGGGAGTGGAGACCCAGTACTTC.

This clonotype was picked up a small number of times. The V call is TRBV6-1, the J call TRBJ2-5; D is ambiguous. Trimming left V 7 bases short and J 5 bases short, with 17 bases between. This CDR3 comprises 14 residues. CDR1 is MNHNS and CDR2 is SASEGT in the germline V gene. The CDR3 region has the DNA TGTGCCAGCACTCCCAGGATCAAGGGCGAGACCCAGTACTTC. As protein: CASTPRIKGETQYF.

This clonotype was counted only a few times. This chain's CDR3 is CASSLGVAGEIEQFF. CDR3 bases: TGTGCCAGCAGCTTAGGGGTAGCGGGAGAGATTGAGCAGTTCTTC. The chain is built from TRBV7-8 and TRBJ2-1, with TRBD2 matching 9 bases. The CDR3 contains 15 residues. The trim removed 1 base at V and 9 bases at J, leaving 7 bases unmatched. Germline assignment: CDR1 SGHVS and CDR2 FQNEAQ.

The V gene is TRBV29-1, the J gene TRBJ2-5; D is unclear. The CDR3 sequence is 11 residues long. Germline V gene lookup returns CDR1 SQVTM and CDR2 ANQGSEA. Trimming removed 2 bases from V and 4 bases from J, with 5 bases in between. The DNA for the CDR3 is TGCAGCGTTGAACTAGGAGAGACCCAGTACTTC. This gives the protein CSVELGETQYF.

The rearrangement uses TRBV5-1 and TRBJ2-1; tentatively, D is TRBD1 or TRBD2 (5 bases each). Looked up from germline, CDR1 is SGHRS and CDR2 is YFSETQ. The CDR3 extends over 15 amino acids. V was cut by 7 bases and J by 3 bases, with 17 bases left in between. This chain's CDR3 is CASQFGGGVYNEQFF. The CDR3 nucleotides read TGCGCCAGCCAATTTGGGGGTGGGGTCTACAATGAGCAGTTCTTC.

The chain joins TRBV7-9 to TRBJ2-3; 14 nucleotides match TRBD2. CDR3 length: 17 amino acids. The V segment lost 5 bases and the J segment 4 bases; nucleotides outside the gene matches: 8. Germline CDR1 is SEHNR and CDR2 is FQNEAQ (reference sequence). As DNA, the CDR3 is TGTGCCAGCAGCCATCTCCCGGGACTAGCGGGAGCAGATACGCAGTATTTT. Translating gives CASSHLPGLAGADTQYF.

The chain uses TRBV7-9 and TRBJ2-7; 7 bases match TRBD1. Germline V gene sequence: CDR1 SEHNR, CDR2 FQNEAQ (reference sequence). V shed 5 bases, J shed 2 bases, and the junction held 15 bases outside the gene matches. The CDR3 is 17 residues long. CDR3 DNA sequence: TGTGCCAGCAGCCCTATCTACAGGGGTTCGCAGCCCTACGAGCAGTACTTC. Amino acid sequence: CASSPIYRGSQPYEQYF.

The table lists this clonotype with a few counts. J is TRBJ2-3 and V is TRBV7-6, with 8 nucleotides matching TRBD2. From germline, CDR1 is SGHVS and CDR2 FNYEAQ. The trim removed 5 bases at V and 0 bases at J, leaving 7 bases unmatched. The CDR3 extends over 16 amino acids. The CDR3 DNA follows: TGTGCCAGCAGCCCGGCGGGGGGTCGCAGCACAGATACGCAGTATTTT. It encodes CASSPAGGRSTDTQYF.

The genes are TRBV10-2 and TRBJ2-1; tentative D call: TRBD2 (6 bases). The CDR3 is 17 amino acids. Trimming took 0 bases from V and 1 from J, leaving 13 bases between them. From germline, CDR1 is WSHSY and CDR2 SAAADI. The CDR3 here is CASSESKIGGSYNEQFF. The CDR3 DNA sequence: TGCGCCAGCAGTGAGTCGAAAATTGGAGGGTCCTACAATGAGCAGTTCTTC.

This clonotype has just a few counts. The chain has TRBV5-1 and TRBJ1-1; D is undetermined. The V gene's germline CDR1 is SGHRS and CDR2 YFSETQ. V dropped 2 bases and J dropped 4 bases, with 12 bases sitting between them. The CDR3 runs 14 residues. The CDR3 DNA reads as TGCGCCAGCAGCTTCCGAGAGGAGAGCACTGAAGCTTTCTTT. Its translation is CASSFREESTEAFF.

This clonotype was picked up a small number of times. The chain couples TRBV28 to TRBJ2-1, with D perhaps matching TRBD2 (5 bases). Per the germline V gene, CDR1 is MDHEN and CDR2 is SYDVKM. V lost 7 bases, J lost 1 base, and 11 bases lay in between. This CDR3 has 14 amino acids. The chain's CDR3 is CASIKRISYNEQFF. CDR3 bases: TGTGCCAGCATAAAGCGGATATCCTACAATGAGCAGTTCTTC.

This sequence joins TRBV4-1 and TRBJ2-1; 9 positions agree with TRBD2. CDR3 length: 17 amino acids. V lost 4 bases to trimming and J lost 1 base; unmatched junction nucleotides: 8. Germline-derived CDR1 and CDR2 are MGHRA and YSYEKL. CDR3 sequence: CASSPFHLAGSYNEQFF. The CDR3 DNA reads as TGCGCCAGCAGCCCCTTTCATCTAGCGGGGTCCTACAATGAGCAGTTCTTC.

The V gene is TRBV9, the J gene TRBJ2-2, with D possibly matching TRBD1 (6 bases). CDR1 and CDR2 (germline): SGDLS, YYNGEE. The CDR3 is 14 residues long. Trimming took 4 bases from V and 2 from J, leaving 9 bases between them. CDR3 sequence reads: CASSPRGNTGELFF. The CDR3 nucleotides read TGTGCCAGCAGCCCCAGGGGAAACACCGGGGAGCTGTTTTTT.

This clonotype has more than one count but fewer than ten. The CDR3 reads CSAWDGINYGYTF. CDR3 nucleotide sequence: TGCAGCGCATGGGACGGGATAAACTATGGCTACACCTTC. The chain combines TRBV29-1 with TRBJ1-2, with D possibly matching TRBD1 (5 bases). Germline V gives CDR1 SQVTM, CDR2 ANQGSEA. CDR3 length equals 13 residues. Deletions cut 7 bases from V and 2 bases from J, with 14 bases between.

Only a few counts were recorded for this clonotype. The CDR3 DNA reads TGTGCTATAGAAAGCATTCAGTACTTC. Translation: CAIESIQYF. The rearrangement joins TRBV12-5 to TRBJ2-4, with D unclear. Germline values: CDR1 LGHNT, CDR2 FRNRAP. Trimming removed 10 bases at V and 9 bases at J, with 7 bases between. The CDR3 spans 9 residues.

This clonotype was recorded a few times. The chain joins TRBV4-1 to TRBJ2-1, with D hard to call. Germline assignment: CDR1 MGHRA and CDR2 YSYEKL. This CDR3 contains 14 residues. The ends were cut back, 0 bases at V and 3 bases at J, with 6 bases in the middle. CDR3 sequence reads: CASSQEGFYNEQFF. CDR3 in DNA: TGCGCCAGCAGCCAAGAAGGCTTCTACAATGAGCAGTTCTTC.

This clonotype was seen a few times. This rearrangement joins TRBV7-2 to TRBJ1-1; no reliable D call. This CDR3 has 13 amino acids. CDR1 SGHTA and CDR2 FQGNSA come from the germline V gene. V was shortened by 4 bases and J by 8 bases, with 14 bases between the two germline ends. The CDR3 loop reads CASSSRRAGEAFF. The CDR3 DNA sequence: TGTGCCAGCAGCTCCCGAAGAGCCGGGGAAGCTTTCTTT. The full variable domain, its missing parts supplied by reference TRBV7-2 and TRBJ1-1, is GAGVSQSPSNKVTEKGKDVELRCDPISGHTALYWYRQSLGQGLEFLIYFQGNSAPDKSGLPSDRFSAERTGGSVSTLTIQRTQQEDSAVYLCASSSRRAGEAFFGQGTRLTVV.

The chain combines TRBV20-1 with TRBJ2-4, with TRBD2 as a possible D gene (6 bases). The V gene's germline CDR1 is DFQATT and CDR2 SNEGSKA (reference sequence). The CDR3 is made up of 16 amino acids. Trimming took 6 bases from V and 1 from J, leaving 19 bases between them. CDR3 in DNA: TGCAGTGCCCCCCAGGCGGGGAAGTCGGCCAAAAACATTCAGTACTTC. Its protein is CSAPQAGKSAKNIQYF.

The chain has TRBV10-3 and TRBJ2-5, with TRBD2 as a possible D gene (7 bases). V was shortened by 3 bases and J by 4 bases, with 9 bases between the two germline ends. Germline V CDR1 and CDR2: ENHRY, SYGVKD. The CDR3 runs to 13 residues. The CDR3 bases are TGTGCCATCAGTGATCGGGGGGCAGAGACCCAGTACTTC. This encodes CAISDRGAETQYF.